This TCR beta chain was observed in a study of blood T cell repertoires in COVID-19. The protocol was immunoSEQ multiplex PCR, while the TCRdb copy is restricted to in-frame clones and leaves out a portion. The sample has 180,000 or so clones, over 80% seen once. Germline V lookup: CDR1 KGHSH, CDR2 LQKENI. This CDR3 region has 14 residues. V dropped 3 bases and J dropped 1 base, with 9 bases sitting between them. For this clone: Other DNA sequences within the sample encode an identical CDR3.

The sequenced sample was PBMCs or T cells enriched from blood (not recorded which). The clonotype comes from a woman in her fifties or sixties who had recovered from COVID-19. The genes are TRBV18 and TRBJ1-1, with D perhaps matching TRBD1 (6 bases). The CDR3 nucleotides are TGTGCCAGCTCACCGGCAGGGGCGAACACTGAAGCTTTCTTT. This codes for CASSPAGANTEAFF. The whole variable domain, filled in from reference TRBV18 and TRBJ1-1, reads NAGVMQNPRHLVRRRGQEARLRCSPMKGHSHVYWYRQLPEEGLKFMVYLQKENIIDESGMPKERFSAEFPKEGPSILRIQQVVRGDSAAYFCASSPAGANTEAFFGQGTRLTVV.